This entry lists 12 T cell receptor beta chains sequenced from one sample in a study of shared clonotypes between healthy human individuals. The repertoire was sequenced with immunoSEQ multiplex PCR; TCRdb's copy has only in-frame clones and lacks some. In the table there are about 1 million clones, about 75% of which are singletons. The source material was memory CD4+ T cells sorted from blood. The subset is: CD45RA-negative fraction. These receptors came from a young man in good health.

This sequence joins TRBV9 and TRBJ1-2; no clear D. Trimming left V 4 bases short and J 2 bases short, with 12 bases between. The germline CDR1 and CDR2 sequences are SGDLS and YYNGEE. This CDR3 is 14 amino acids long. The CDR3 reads CASSKADINYGYTF. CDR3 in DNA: TGTGCCAGCAGCAAAGCCGACATAAACTATGGCTACACCTTC.

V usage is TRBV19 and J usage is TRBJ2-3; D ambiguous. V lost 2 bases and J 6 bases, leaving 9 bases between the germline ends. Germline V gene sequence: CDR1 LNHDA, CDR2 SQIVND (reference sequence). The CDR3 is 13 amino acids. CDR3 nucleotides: TGTGCCAGTAGTATATTAAGGGCGGATACGCAGTATTTT. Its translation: CASSILRADTQYF.

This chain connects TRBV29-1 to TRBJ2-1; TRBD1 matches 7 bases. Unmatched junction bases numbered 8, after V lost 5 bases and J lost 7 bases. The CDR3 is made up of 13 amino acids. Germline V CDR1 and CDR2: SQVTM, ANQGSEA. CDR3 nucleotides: TGCAGCGTTAGGGTCCCAGGGGGTAATGAGCAGTTCTTC. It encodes CSVRVPGGNEQFF.

The CDR3 DNA reads as TGCGCCAGCAGCTTGTGGGGACAGGCCAGTGACACGCAGTATTTT. This gives the protein CASSLWGQASDTQYF. The chain joins TRBV5-1 to TRBJ2-3, with 8 bases matching TRBD1. The V gene's germline CDR1 is SGHRS and CDR2 YFSETQ. Germline trimming cut 1 base from V and 9 bases from J; bases unmatched to any gene: 10. The CDR3 loop spans 15 amino acids.

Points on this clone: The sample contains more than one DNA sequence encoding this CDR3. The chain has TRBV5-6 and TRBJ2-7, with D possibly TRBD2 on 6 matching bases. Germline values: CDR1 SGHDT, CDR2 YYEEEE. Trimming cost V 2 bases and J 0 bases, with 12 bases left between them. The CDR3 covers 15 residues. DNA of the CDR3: TGTGCCAGCAGCTTTGGGACTGGAAGCTCCTACGAGCAGTACTTC. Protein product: CASSFGTGSSYEQYF.

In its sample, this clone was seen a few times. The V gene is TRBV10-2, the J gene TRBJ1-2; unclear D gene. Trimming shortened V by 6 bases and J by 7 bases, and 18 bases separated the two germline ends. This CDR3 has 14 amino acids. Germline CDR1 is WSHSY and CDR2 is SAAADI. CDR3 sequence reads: CASSYGRELVGYTF. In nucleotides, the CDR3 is TGCGCCAGCAGCTACGGGAGGGAACTCGTTGGCTACACCTTC.

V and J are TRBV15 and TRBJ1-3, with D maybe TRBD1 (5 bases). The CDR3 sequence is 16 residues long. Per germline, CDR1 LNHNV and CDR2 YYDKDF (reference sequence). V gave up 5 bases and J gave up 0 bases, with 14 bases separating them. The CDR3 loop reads CATSRGGLNSGNTIYF. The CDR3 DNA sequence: TGTGCCACCAGCCGGGGGGGATTAAACTCTGGAAACACCATATATTTT.

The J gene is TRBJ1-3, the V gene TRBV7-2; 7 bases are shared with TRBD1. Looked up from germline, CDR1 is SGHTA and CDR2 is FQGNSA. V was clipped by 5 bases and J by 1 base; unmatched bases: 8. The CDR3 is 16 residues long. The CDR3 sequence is CASSEGTASSGNTIYF. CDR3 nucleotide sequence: TGTGCCAGCAGCGAAGGGACAGCTTCTTCTGGAAACACCATATATTTT.

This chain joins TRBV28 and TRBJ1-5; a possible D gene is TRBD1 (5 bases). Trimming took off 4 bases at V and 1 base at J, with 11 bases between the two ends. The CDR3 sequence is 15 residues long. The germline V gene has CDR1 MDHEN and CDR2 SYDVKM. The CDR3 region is CASSSPPGSNQPQHF. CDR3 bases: TGTGCCAGCAGTTCCCCTCCAGGGAGCAATCAGCCCCAGCATTTT.

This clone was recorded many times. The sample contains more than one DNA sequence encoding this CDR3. The CDR3 reads CASSERRPPASYEQYF. The CDR3 nucleotides read TGCGCCAGCAGTGAGAGGCGGCCCCCGGCCTCCTACGAGCAGTACTTC. This chain joins TRBV10-1 and TRBJ2-7; no reliable D call. Germline loops: CDR1 WNHNN, CDR2 SYGVQD (reference sequence). V was trimmed by 2 bases and J by 0 bases, leaving 14 bases between them. The CDR3 has 16 residues.

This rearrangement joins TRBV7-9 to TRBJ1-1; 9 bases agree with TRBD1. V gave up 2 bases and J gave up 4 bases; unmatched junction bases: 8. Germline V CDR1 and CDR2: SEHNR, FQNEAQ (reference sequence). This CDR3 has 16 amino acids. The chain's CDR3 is CASSLRSQGASTEAFF. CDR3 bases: TGTGCCAGCAGCTTAAGGTCACAGGGGGCGAGCACTGAAGCTTTCTTT.

This CDR3 reads CAISLGQGDGYTF. The CDR3 DNA follows: TGTGCCATCAGCCTAGGACAGGGGGATGGCTACACCTTC. The chain combines TRBV10-3 with TRBJ1-2; 10 bases map to TRBD1. Germline loops: CDR1 ENHRY, CDR2 SYGVKD. Trimming cost V 6 bases and J 6 bases; bases outside gene matches: 4. The CDR3 is 13 amino acids.